This TCR beta chain originates from a study of cytomegalovirus exposure and HLA in healthy donors. The overall study: The roughly 120 million unique TCR beta sequences, from around 200 million T cells, were found by an earlier analysis.

Trimming removed 2 bases at V and 7 bases at J, with 6 bases between. The germline V gene has CDR1 SGHRS and CDR2 YFSETQ. This CDR3 is built from 11 residues. Study-level findings and limits: Later analysis identified 17,000 or so TCR beta sequences associated with HLA alleles, using a false discovery rate threshold of 0.05. In a later analysis, a missense DCLRE1C variant was linked to TCR beta V- and J-gene trimming.

PCR amplification relied on 60 Vbeta primers (plus 13 Jbeta primers). As processed by the authors: Later reanalysis found about 78 million unique TCR beta chains, roughly 9.9 million of them shared. The protocol was immunoSEQ multiplex PCR, while the TCRdb copy is restricted to in-frame clones and leaves out a portion. From that table come the V and J calls and clone size; the DNA was used to work out D and trimming. In the table there are 150,000 to 200,000 clones, about 72% of which are singletons. Points on this clone: Its antigen is unidentified.

The gene calls are TRBV5-1 and TRBJ2-5; D is perhaps TRBD2 (5 bases). Sequencing input: PBMCs. The TCR was taken from a man aged 30-40 years in good health and CMV-seropositive. The chain's CDR3 is CASSFGGTQYF. In DNA form, the CDR3 reads TGCGCCAGCAGCTTCGGAGGGACCCAGTACTTC.